This paragraph covers one TCR beta chain sequence. There are a few counts of this clone. No antigen is known for it. No base-level quality is on record; no much larger clone is a single base apart. CDR1 is given as SEHNR and CDR2 as FQNEAQ, both from the germline V gene (reference sequence). V and J are truncated by 3 bases and 7 bases respectively, leaving an intervening sequence of 6 bases. The CDR3 has 12 amino acids, counting the end cysteine and phenylalanine. Only CDR3 DNA is held: 36 bases, read in frame from base 1. The sample is drawn from a study of blood T cell repertoires in COVID-19 (dated by TCRdb to about 2020). A note on the overall study: The collaborator samples originated in the United States, Italy and Spain and spanned the acute and convalescent phases of COVID-19. Nearly every sample came with metadata listing a de-identified subject ID, COVID-19 status, age in years and sex. The dataset comprised deeply sampled blood TCRbeta repertoires from subjects exposed to, actively infected with, or recovered from COVID-19. Where available, HLA class I and class II types were obtained from metadata supplied by the sample provider rather than from assay-based typing. The material from the prospective study consisted of cDNA or gDNA derived from T cells, B-cell-depleted T cells, or PBMCs. The repertoires were released in a freely available public database intended as a resource for research on the immune response to SARS-CoV-2. The samples were drawn from two sources: the first 160 participants of the ongoing ImmuneRACE study, and 1,200 or so subjects contributed by 6 global collaborators. Study-wide conclusions, independent of this receptor: The quantity of clinical and demographic metadata differed by source and by participant and was supplied without curation.

In Seattle, one collaborating source enrolled patients while the infection was active and tracked those patients longitudinally over the course of disease. Collaborating institutions collected whole blood in K2EDTA tubes following their own protocols. Collaborator samples were shipped for TCRbeta analysis as frozen whole blood, isolated PBMCs, or DNA extracted from either sample type. The immunoSEQ Assay, a bias-controlled multiplex PCR, was used to amplify TCRbeta CDR3 regions from genomic DNA. Per the source publication's procedure: Nucleated cell counts per sample were estimated from amplification of reference gene primers within the assay. Sequence reads were collapsed and filtered to measure the absolute abundance of every unique TCRbeta CDR3 rearrangement. For each sample, productive Simpson clonality was calculated by taking the square root of Simpson's diversity index across productive rearrangements. TCRdb took this table from immuneACCESS and kept in-frame rearrangements with V and J called. Such tables lack part of the clones; where checked against another copy, unresolved V genes explain under half of the gap, and the rest is unexplained. D and trimming come from the DNA, and the V and J calls and clone size come from that table. The sample profile shows 150,000 to 200,000 clones; approximately 84% of them were found once. About 5.8% of the sample lies in the top ten.

This TCR derives from a woman aged 45-60 years with COVID-19, enrolled during active disease. The rearrangement combines TRBV7-9 with TRBJ2-2; no D gene can be assigned with confidence. The sequencing input was peripheral blood. The sequenced DNA is TGTGCCAGCAGCTTGTCCGGCGGGGAGCTGTTTTTT. Its protein is CASSLSGGELFF.